These 25 T cell receptor beta chains were sequenced from one sample in a study of technical replicates of blood from several donors. TCRdb keeps only in-frame clones here, not all; method: immunoSEQ multiplex PCR. The repertoire holds roughly 50,000 clones, roughly 96% seen once, with just over 3% in the top ten. The sample was PBMCs. The receptors were sampled from a human donor in good health. Some clones in this sample may be carry-over from other donors' samples.

This clone was observed once. V and J are TRBV19 and TRBJ1-2; no clear D gene. The CDR3 covers 14 residues. With 5 bases removed from V and 2 bases from J, the gap between germline ends came to 12 bases. CDR1 is LNHDA and CDR2 is SQIVND in the germline V gene (reference sequence). DNA of the CDR3: TGTGCCAGTAGTCAGGAGGTGGGAAACTATGGCTACACCTTC. Protein product: CASSQEVGNYGYTF. Variable domain in full (rest from reference TRBV19 and TRBJ1-2): DGGITQSPKYLFRKEGQNVTLSCEQNLNHDAMYWYRQDPGQGLRLIYYSQIVNDFQKGDIAEGYSVSREKKESFPLTVTSAQKNPTAFYLCASSQEVGNYGYTFGSGTRLTVV.

The chain links TRBV5-1 to TRBJ2-3; D perhaps matches TRBD1 (5 bases). Germline values: CDR1 SGHRS, CDR2 YFSETQ. Trimming took off 4 bases at V and 6 bases at J, with 12 bases between the two ends. This CDR3 is 13 amino acids long. The CDR3 reads CASSTQGSDTQYF. The CDR3, as DNA: TGCGCCAGCAGCACCCAGGGATCGGATACGCAGTATTTT.

The genes are TRBV7-8 and TRBJ2-7, with 9 positions matching TRBD2. Germline values: CDR1 SGHVS, CDR2 FQNEAQ. Trimming took 5 bases from V and 2 from J; bases not matched to a gene: 7. There are 15 residues in the CDR3. CDR3 nucleotides: TGTGCCAGCAGCCCCCAGGCGGGGGGGGCCTACGAGCAGTACTTC. It codes for CASSPQAGGAYEQYF. The full variable domain, its missing parts supplied by reference TRBV7-8 and TRBJ2-7, is GAGVSQSPRYKVAKRGQDVALRCDPISGHVSLFWYQQALGQGPEFLTYFQNEAQLDKSGLPSDRFFAERPEGSVSTLKIQRTQQEDSAVYLCASSPQAGGAYEQYFGPGTRLTVT.

This clone has a single count. This chain uses TRBV7-9 with TRBJ2-3; 7 nucleotides align to TRBD1. The CDR3 is 17 residues long. Trimming removed 5 bases from V and 4 bases from J; junction bases left unmatched: 15. Per the germline V gene, CDR1 is SEHNR and CDR2 is FQNEAQ (reference sequence). CDR3 coding DNA: TGTGCCAGCAGCCTACGACAGGGAAGGACTTTCGCAGATACGCAGTATTTT. Protein sequence: CASSLRQGRTFADTQYF.

The chain carries TRBV4-3 and TRBJ2-6, with D possibly matching TRBD1 (6 bases). CDR1 and CDR2 from the germline V gene are LGHNA and YSLEER. CDR3 length: 17 amino acids. Trimming cost V 4 bases and J 0 bases, with 13 bases left between them. The CDR3 sequence is CASSLRTAYSGANVLTF. For the CDR3, the DNA is TGCGCCAGCAGCCTGAGGACAGCCTACTCTGGGGCCAACGTCCTGACTTTC.

The genes are TRBV5-1 and TRBJ2-3, with TRBD1 matching over 7 bases. Germline values: CDR1 SGHRS, CDR2 YFSETQ. With 2 bases clipped from V and 3 bases from J, the junction kept 3 bases outside the gene matches. This CDR3 is built from 14 residues. The CDR3 DNA reads as TGCGCCAGCAGCTTCGGACAGGCTACAGATACGCAGTATTTT. Translation: CASSFGQATDTQYF.

V and J are TRBV2 and TRBJ1-2; tentatively, D is TRBD1 (6 bases). This CDR3 spans 15 amino acids. Trimming stripped 1 base from V and 4 bases from J, with 13 bases between. The germline V gene encodes CDR1 SNHLY and CDR2 FYNNEI. This CDR3 is CASSEEGDRPYGYTF. Written as DNA, the CDR3 is TGTGCCAGCAGTGAAGAGGGGGACCGACCCTATGGCTACACCTTC.

The chain carries TRBV7-9 and TRBJ1-1; 10 nucleotides agree with TRBD1. The trim removed 5 bases at V and 4 bases at J, leaving 7 bases unmatched. This CDR3 comprises 15 residues. Looked up from germline, CDR1 is SEHNR and CDR2 is FQNEAQ (reference sequence). DNA of the CDR3: TGTGCCAGCAGCCTTGGGACAGGGGTGAGCACTGAAGCTTTCTTT. Its translation is CASSLGTGVSTEAFF.

This clone counts as medium-sized. The chain employs TRBV19 and TRBJ1-1, with a weak D call TRBD1 (6 bases). V lost 7 bases and J 6 bases, leaving 18 bases between the germline ends. In germline, CDR1 is LNHDA, CDR2 SQIVND (reference sequence). This CDR3 has 14 amino acids. CDR3: CASTDGGGGPEAFF. In DNA, the CDR3 is TGTGCCAGTACCGACGGGGGCGGGGGGCCTGAAGCTTTCTTT.

The chain employs TRBV4-3 and TRBJ2-2, with TRBD1 matching 7 bases. CDR1 and CDR2 (germline): LGHNA, YSLEER. With V trimmed by 0 bases and J by 3 bases, 4 bases remained unmatched. The CDR3 loop spans 16 amino acids. In DNA form, the CDR3 reads TGCGCCAGCAGCCAAGATTTCGGGACAGACACCGGGGAGCTGTTTTTT. It translates to CASSQDFGTDTGELFF.

The V call is TRBV27, the J call TRBJ1-1; D gene unclear. Trimming cost V 8 bases and J 4 bases, with 17 bases left between them. CDR1 MNHEY and CDR2 SMNVEV come from the germline V gene (reference sequence). CDR3 length equals 14 residues. The CDR3 DNA reads TGTGCCAGCGGGGAGGGTTCTCTCAGCACTGAAGCTTTCTTT. It encodes CASGEGSLSTEAFF.

The chain combines TRBV5-6 with TRBJ2-3, with D hard to call. The germline V gene encodes CDR1 SGHDT and CDR2 YYEEEE. The CDR3 runs 15 residues. V lost 0 bases and J lost 4, with 12 bases in between. CDR3 nucleotides: TGTGCCAGCAGCTTGGTTCTAGAGGCCGCAGATACGCAGTATTTT. Protein product: CASSLVLEAADTQYF.

In DNA, the CDR3 is TGTGCCAGCAAACTAGGGGACAGGGGTAATCAGCCCCAGCATTTT. This gives the protein CASKLGDRGNQPQHF. V gene TRBV2 combines with J gene TRBJ1-5, with 10 positions matching TRBD1. Germline V gene lookup returns CDR1 SNHLY and CDR2 FYNNEI. V lost 7 bases, J lost 4 bases, and 7 bases stayed unmatched. The CDR3 is 15 amino acids.

This clone was detected a few times. The V and J genes are TRBV11-2 and TRBJ2-5; 7 nucleotides match TRBD2. The CDR3 length is 13 residues. The germline gives CDR1 SGHAT, CDR2 FQNNGV. V dropped 5 bases and J dropped 6; count of bases not matched to a gene: 6. In DNA, the CDR3 is TGTGCCAGCAGCCGGCAGGGAGGGCAGACCCAGTACTTC. Amino acid sequence: CASSRQGGQTQYF.

The V and J genes are TRBV7-8 and TRBJ2-3; the match to TRBD2 covers 13 bases. Unmatched junction bases numbered 13, after V lost 3 bases and J lost 4 bases. Germline V gene sequence: CDR1 SGHVS, CDR2 FQNEAQ. The CDR3 is 19 residues long. CDR3 region: CASSFGLAGAYLGADTQYF. CDR3 coding DNA: TGTGCCAGCAGCTTCGGACTAGCGGGAGCGTACCTGGGGGCAGATACGCAGTATTTT.

As to this clone: This sample also contains other DNA sequences that code for the same CDR3. The CDR3 nucleotides are TGTGCCACCAGCAGGGACAGGACCTACGAGCAGTACTTC. This encodes CATSRDRTYEQYF. This chain links TRBV15 with TRBJ2-7; TRBD1 agrees at 7 bases. J was trimmed by 2 bases and V by 3 bases; bases with no gene match: 1. The V gene's germline CDR1 is LNHNV and CDR2 YYDKDF (reference sequence). The CDR3 is 13 residues long.

This chain connects TRBV25-1 to TRBJ1-6; tentatively, D is TRBD1 (6 bases). This CDR3 is 15 amino acids long. V shed 3 bases and J shed 0 bases, with 6 bases lying between them. Germline CDR1 reads MGHDK; CDR2 reads SYGVNS. CDR3: CASSEDSSYNSPLHF. CDR3 coding DNA: TGTGCCAGCAGTGAGGACAGCTCCTATAATTCACCCCTCCACTTT.

This clone was seen only once. J is TRBJ2-7 and V is TRBV7-6; 7 positions match TRBD2. CDR1 and CDR2 from the germline V gene are SGHVS and FNYEAQ. The V gene end was trimmed by 0 bases and the J gene end by 2 bases; junction bases not matched to a gene: 7. The CDR3 sequence is 16 residues long. The CDR3 coding sequence is TGTGCCAGCAGCTTAGCGGCGGTGGGAGGGACCTACGAGCAGTACTTC. Translation: CASSLAAVGGTYEQYF.

The chain joins TRBV29-1 to TRBJ2-3; 11 bases match TRBD2. The ends lost 6 bases at V and 1 base at J; junction bases unmatched: 6. This CDR3 is 15 amino acids long. Germline-derived CDR1 and CDR2 are SQVTM and ANQGSEA. The CDR3 loop reads CSVHGTSGRTDTQYF. CDR3 nucleotides: TGCAGCGTCCACGGGACTAGCGGACGCACAGATACGCAGTATTTT.

This clone was observed once. The chain couples TRBV4-1 to TRBJ1-1; weak D call: TRBD1 (6 bases). Germline loops: CDR1 MGHRA, CDR2 YSYEKL. The CDR3 has 16 amino acids. V was pared by 1 base and J by 5 bases, with 17 bases between. CDR3 coding DNA: TGCGCCAGCAGCCAAGGGAGGCGGGGGCGGTGGACTGAAGCTTTCTTT. Translated, it gives CASSQGRRGRWTEAFF.

The chain uses TRBV7-3 and TRBJ1-1; TRBD1 matches 8 bases. Germline-derived CDR1 and CDR2 are SGHTA and FQGTGA. The ends lost 4 bases at V and 4 bases at J; junction bases unmatched: 2. The CDR3 runs 13 residues. This CDR3 is CASSSDRATEAFF. CDR3 nucleotides: TGTGCCAGCAGCTCGGACAGGGCCACTGAAGCTTTCTTT.

The chain uses TRBV6-9 and TRBJ1-2; D is ambiguous. CDR3 length: 11 residues. Trimming took 5 bases from V and 5 from J, leaving 6 bases between them. CDR1 MNHGY and CDR2 SVAAGI come from the germline V gene. The CDR3 DNA reads as TGTGCCAGCAGTCCCTTATATGGCTACACCTTC. It codes for CASSPLYGYTF.

The sample holds one count of this clone. The chain is built from TRBV5-1 and TRBJ2-7; D not resolved. V dropped 0 bases and J dropped 3 bases, with 4 bases sitting between them. Looked up from germline, CDR1 is SGHRS and CDR2 is YFSETQ. The CDR3 is made up of 12 amino acids. CDR3 region: CASSLDFYEQYF. Written as DNA, the CDR3 is TGCGCCAGCAGCTTGGACTTCTACGAGCAGTACTTC.

The rearrangement links TRBV9 to TRBJ1-2, with 8 bases aligning to TRBD1. The germline CDR1 and CDR2 sequences are SGDLS and YYNGEE. This CDR3 contains 14 residues. V gave up 3 bases and J gave up 4 bases; unmatched junction bases: 5. CDR3 in amino acids: CASSAGGAGYGYTF. The CDR3 DNA reads as TGTGCCAGCAGCGCAGGGGGCGCTGGCTATGGCTACACCTTC.

V is TRBV6-5 and J is TRBJ1-2, with D perhaps TRBD1 (5 bases). V dropped 4 bases and J dropped 0 bases, with 12 bases sitting between them. The CDR3 is 15 residues long. CDR1 is MNHEY and CDR2 is SVGAGI in the germline V gene. CDR3 sequence (DNA): TGTGCCAGCAGTTCCACGACAGAAACTAACTATGGCTACACCTTC. Encoded protein: CASSSTTETNYGYTF.